The table lists the clone carrying this T cell receptor (beta chain) with a count of one. As handled by the study authors: From reference gene primer amplification, estimates of nucleated cell counts were derived. Measured with immunoSEQ multiplex PCR; TCRdb has only the in-frame clones, and not every one. The V and J calls and clone size are taken from that table; D and trimming were inferred from the DNA. The sample holds a few hundred thousand clones; 70% to 90% are singletons and the top ten take 0.7% to 1%. This CDR3 is built from 14 residues. Germline-derived CDR1 and CDR2 are SNHLY and FYNNEI. J gave up 3 bases and V 2 bases, and 4 bases lay outside the gene matches. This sample is part of a study of blood T cell repertoires in COVID-19. At the level of the study: The cDNA or gDNA used as material had been derived from T cells, B-cell-depleted T cells, or PBMCs.

The clonotype originates from a man between 18 and 35 years old with COVID-19, enrolled during active disease. This chain connects TRBV2 to TRBJ2-7; TRBD1 matches at 7 bases. The sequenced sample consisted of peripheral blood. Here the CDR3 reads CASSERGQNYEQYF. CDR3 DNA: TGTGCCAGCAGTGAACGGGGACAGAACTACGAGCAGTACTTC.